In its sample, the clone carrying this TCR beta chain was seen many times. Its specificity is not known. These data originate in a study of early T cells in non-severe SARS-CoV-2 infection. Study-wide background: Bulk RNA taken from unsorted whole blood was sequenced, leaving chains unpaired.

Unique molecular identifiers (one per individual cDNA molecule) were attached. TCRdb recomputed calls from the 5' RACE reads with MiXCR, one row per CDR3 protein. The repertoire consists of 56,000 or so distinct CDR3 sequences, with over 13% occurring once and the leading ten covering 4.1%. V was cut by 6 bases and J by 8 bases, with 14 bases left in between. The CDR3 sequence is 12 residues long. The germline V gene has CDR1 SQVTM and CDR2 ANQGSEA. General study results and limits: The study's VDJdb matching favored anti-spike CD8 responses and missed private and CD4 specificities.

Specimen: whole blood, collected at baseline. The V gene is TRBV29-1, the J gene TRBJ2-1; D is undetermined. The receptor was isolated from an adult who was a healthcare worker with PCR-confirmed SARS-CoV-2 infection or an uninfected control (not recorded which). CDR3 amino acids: CSVERPGDEQFF. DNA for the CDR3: TGCAGCGTCGAACGGCCGGGCGATGAGCAGTTCTTC.